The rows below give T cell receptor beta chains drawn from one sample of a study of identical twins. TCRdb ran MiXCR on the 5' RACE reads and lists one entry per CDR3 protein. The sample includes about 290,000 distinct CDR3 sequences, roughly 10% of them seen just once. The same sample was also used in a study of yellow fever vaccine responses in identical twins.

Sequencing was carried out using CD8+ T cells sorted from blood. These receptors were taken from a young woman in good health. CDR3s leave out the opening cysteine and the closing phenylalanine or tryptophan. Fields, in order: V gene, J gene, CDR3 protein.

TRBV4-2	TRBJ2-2	ASSQDREGVNTGELF
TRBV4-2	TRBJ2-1	ASSQERRTYNEQF
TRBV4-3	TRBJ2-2	ASSQGTSGRVNTGELF
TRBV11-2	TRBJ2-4	ASSWTGENIQY
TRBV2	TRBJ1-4	ASSNLDRTTNEKLF
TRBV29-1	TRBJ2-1	SGGPGTGGYNEQF
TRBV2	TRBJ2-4	ASSDPIAKNIQY
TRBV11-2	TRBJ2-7	ASSSGWEGELYEQY
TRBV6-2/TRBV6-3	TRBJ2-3	ASSYSSRSSTDTQY
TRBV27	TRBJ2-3	ATADWGPQNTDTQY
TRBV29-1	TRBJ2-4	SVEAENIQY
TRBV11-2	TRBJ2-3	ASSLLRQGTDTQY
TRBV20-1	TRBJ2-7	SARGWRVSSSYEQY
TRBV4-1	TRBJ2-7	ASSPADRGLGEQY
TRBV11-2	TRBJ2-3	ASFTSGRWDTQY
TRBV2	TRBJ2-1	ASSEAGTSGRGEQF
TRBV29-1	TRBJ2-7	SVIDSYEQY
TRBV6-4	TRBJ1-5	ASSDSGQNQPQH
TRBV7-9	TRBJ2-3	ASSGDRDSFTDTQY
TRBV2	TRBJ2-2	ASSDPGANTGELF
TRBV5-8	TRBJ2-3	ASTLGRVRTDTQY
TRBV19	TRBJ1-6	ASSGSYNSPLH
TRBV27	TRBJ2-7	ASSKPGLADGREQY
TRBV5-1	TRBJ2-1	ASSPFQANEQF
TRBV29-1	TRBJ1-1	SVPGDTEAF
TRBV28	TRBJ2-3	ASSLYQWSRIDTQY
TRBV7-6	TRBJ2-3	ASSLATSGAATDTQY
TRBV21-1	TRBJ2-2	ASSKEGGSNTGELF
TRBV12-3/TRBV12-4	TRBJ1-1	ASSFGRVEAF
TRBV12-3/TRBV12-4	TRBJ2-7	ASSLVGVSGSPSSYEQY
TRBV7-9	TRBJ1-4	ASSLETATNEKLF
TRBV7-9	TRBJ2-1	ASSLETGPYNEQF
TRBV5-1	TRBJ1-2	ASSLRPGNVYGYT
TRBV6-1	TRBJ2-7	ASTPGSYTYEQY
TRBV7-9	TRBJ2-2	ASSLVPGGNTGELF
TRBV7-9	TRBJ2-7	ASSAKTGTGGTYEQY
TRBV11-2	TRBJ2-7	ASSHNLGDRGMGEQY
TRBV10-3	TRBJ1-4	AISETFPGQANEKLF
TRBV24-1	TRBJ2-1	ATSDLEGGGEQF
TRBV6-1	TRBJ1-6	ASTLGRGLHSPLH
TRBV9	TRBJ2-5	ASSVNFESWETQY
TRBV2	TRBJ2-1	ASSEVSSGSNEQF